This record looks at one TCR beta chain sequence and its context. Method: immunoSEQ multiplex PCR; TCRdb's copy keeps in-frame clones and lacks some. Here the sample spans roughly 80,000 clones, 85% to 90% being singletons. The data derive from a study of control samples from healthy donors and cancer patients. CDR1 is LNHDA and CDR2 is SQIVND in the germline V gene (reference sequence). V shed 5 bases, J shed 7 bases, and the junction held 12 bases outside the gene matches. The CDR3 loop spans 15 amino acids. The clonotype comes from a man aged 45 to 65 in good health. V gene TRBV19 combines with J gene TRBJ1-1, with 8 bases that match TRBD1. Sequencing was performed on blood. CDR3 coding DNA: TGTGCCAGTAGTGCCCAACCGGACAGGGCCTTTGAAGCTTTCTTT. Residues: CASSAQPDRAFEAFF.